This entry is about one T cell receptor (beta chain). V shed 1 base and J shed 7 bases, with 13 bases lying between them. Germline values: CDR1 SEHNR, CDR2 FQNEAQ (reference sequence). This CDR3 has 14 amino acids. This sample is drawn from a study of blood T cell repertoires in COVID-19. Overall study context: T cells, B-cell-depleted T cells, or PBMCs provided the cDNA or gDNA that served as material.

In the original workflow: Counts of nucleated cells, estimated from reference gene primer amplification, were obtained. Assay used: immunoSEQ multiplex PCR; TCRdb lists only in-frame clones, some missing. That table furnishes V, J and clone size, whereas the DNA furnished D and trimming. The profile shows more than 250,000 clones, roughly 88% of them singletons. Each participant's cohort was designated according to participant-reported clinical history. Sequencing was carried out using PBMCs or T cells enriched from blood (not recorded which). The V call is TRBV7-9, the J call TRBJ2-5; tentatively, D is TRBD2 (6 bases). This receptor was obtained from a woman between 40 and 55 years old with acute COVID-19. The chain's CDR3 is CASSLVRGAGTQYF. The CDR3 DNA sequence: TGTGCCAGCAGCTTAGTTCGGGGAGCGGGGACCCAGTACTTC.